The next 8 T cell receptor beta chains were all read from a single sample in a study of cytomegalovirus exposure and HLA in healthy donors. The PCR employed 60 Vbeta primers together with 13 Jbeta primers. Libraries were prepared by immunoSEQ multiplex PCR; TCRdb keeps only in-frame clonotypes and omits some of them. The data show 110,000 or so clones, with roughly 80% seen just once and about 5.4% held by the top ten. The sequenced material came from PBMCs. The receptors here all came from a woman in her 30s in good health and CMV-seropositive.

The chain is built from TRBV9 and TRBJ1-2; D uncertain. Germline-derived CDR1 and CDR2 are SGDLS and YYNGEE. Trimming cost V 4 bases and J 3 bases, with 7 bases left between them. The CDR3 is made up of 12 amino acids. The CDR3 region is CASSPRDYGYTF. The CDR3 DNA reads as TGTGCCAGCAGCCCCCGGGACTATGGCTACACCTTC.

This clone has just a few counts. The CDR3 bases are TGTGCCAGCAGCATTACTCTGCAGGTTGCTGAAGCTTTCTTT. Translated: CASSITLQVAEAFF. V is TRBV7-9 and J is TRBJ1-1; D gene uncertain. Germline CDR1 is SEHNR and CDR2 is FQNEAQ (reference sequence). Trimming shortened V by 5 bases and J by 6 bases, and 16 bases separated the two germline ends. There are 14 residues in the CDR3.

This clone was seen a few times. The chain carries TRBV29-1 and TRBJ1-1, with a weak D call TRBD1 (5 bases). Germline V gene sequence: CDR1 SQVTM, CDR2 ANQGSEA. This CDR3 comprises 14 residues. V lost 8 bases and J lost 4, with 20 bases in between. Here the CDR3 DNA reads TGCAGCATTAGAACCGCGGGGGGGAGCACTGAAGCTTTCTTT. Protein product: CSIRTAGGSTEAFF.

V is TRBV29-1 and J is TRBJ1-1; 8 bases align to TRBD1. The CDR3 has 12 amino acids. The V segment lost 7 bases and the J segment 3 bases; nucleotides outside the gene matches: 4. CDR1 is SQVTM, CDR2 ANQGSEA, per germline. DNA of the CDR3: TGCAGCGCAGGGGGCTTTGACACTGAAGCTTTCTTT. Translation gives CSAGGFDTEAFF.

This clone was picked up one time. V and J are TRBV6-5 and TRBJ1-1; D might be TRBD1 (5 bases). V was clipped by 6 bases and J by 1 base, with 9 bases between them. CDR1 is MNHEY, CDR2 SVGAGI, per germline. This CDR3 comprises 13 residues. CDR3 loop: CASRPDRNTEAFF. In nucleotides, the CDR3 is TGTGCCAGCAGGCCCGACAGGAACACTGAAGCTTTCTTT.

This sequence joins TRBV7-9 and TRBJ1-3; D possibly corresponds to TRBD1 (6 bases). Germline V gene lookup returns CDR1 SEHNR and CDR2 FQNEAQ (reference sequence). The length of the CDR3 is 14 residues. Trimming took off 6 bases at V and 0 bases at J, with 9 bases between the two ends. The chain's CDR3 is CASSYRVSGNTIYF. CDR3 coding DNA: TGTGCCAGCAGTTACAGGGTCTCTGGAAACACCATATATTTT.

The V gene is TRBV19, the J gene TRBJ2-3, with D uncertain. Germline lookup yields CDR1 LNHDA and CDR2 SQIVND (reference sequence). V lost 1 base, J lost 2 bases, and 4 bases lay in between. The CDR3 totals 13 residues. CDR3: CASSIAFTDTQYF. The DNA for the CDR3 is TGTGCCAGTAGTATAGCGTTCACAGATACGCAGTATTTT.

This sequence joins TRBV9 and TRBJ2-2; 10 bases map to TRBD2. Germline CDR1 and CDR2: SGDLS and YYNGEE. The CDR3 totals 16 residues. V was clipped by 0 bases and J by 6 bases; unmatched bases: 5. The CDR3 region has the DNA TGTGCCAGCAGCGTAGCTAAGCGGGAGGGCCCCGGGGAGCTGTTTTTT. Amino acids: CASSVAKREGPGELFF. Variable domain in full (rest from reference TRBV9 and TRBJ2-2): DSGVTQTPKHLITATGQRVTLRCSPRSGDLSVYWYQQSLDQGLQFLIQYYNGEERAKGNILERFSAQQFPDLHSELNLSSLELGDSALYFCASSVAKREGPGELFFGEGSRLTVL.